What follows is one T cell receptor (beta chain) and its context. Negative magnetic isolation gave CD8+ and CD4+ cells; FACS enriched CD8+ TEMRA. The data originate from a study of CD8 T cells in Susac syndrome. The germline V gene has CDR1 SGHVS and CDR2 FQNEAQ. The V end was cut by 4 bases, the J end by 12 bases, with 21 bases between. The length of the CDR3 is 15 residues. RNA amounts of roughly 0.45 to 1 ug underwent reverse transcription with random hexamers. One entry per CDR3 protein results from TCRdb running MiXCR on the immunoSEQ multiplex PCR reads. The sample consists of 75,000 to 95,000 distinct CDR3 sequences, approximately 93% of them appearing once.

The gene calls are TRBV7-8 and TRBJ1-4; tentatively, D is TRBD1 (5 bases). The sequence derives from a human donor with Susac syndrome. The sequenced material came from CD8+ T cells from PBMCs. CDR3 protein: CASSSLRQGLEELFF. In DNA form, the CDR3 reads TGTGCCAGCAGCTCTCTCCGGCAGGGCCTCGAGGAACTGTTTTTT.